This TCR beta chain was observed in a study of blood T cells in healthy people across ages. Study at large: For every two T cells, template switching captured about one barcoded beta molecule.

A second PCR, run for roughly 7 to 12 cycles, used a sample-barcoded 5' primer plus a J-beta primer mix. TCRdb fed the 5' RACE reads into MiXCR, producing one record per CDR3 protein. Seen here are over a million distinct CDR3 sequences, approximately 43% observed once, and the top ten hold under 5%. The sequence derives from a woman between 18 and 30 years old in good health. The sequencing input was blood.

CDR3 DNA: TGTGCCAGCTCACCAACCCAGGGCTATGGCTACACCTTC. Amino acids: CASSPTQGYGYTF. The V and J genes are TRBV18 and TRBJ1-2, with a possible D match to TRBD1 (5 bases). V lost 2 bases, J lost 4 bases, and 8 bases lay in between. Germline V lookup: CDR1 KGHSH, CDR2 LQKENI. The CDR3 has 13 amino acids.